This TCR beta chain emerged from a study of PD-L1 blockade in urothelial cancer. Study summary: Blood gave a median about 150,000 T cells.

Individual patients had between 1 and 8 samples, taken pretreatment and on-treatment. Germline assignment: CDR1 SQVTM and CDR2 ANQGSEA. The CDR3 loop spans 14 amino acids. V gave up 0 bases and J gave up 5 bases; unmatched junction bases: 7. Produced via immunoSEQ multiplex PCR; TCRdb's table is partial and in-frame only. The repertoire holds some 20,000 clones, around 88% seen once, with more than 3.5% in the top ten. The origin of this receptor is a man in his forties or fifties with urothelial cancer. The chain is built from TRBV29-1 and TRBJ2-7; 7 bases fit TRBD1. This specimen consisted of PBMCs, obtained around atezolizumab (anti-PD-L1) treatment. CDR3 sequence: CSVEDWRQGNEQYF. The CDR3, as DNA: TGCAGCGTTGAAGATTGGAGACAGGGCAACGAGCAGTACTTC.